The next 19 T cell receptor beta chains were all read from a single sample in a study of T cell responses to AZD1222 COVID-19 vaccine. TCRdb keeps only in-frame clones here, not all; method: immunoSEQ multiplex PCR. The profile shows about 120,000 clones, approximately 83% of them singletons. The sample here was peripheral blood, taken on day 0 of AZD1222 vaccination. The receptors were gathered from an adult in good health.

The J gene is TRBJ2-7, the V gene TRBV6-5; D unresolved. Deletions cut 4 bases from V and 6 bases from J, with 16 bases between. The CDR3 consists of 14 residues. CDR1 MNHEY and CDR2 SVGAGI come from the germline V gene. CDR3 DNA: TGTGCCAGCAGTTCCGGGCTTGTCCCTGCCGAGCAGTACTTC. It encodes CASSSGLVPAEQYF.

The chain couples TRBV3-1 (or the pseudogene TRBV3-2) to TRBJ2-3, with 8 bases identical to TRBD2. Germline V gene data show CDR1 as LGHDT and CDR2 as YNNKEL (reference sequence). Losses at the gene ends were 5 bases for V and 4 bases for J; bases not matched to a gene: 14. The CDR3 is made up of 17 amino acids. CDR3 loop: CASSTWGLAGSPDTQYF. The CDR3 nucleotides read TGTGCCAGCAGCACATGGGGTTTAGCGGGATCCCCAGATACGCAGTATTTT.

The V and J genes are TRBV6-4 and TRBJ2-5, with 12 nucleotides matching TRBD2. V lost 5 bases, J lost 3 bases, and 1 base stayed unmatched. The CDR3 runs to 14 residues. CDR1 and CDR2 from the germline V gene are MRHNA and SNTAGT. The CDR3, as DNA: TGTGCCAGCAGTCGGACTAGCGGGGAAGAGACCCAGTACTTC. As protein: CASSRTSGEETQYF.

This chain links TRBV27 with TRBJ2-5; tentative D call: TRBD2 (6 bases). Germline CDR1 and CDR2: MNHEY and SMNVEV (reference sequence). The CDR3 is 15 residues long. The V end was cut by 2 bases, the J end by 5 bases, with 15 bases between. Here the CDR3 reads CASSLGAGLIETQYF. CDR3 coding DNA: TGTGCCAGCAGTTTAGGTGCGGGACTGATCGAGACCCAGTACTTC.

This chain uses TRBV6-5 with TRBJ1-3; D is unclear. Germline-derived CDR1 and CDR2 are MNHEY and SVGAGI. Trimming pared 0 bases from V and 4 bases from J, leaving 13 bases between. The CDR3 sequence is 16 residues long. The chain's CDR3 is CASSYSEGQVGNTIYF. The DNA of the CDR3 is TGTGCCAGCAGTTACTCTGAGGGTCAGGTCGGAAACACCATATATTTT.

The chain uses TRBV7-9 and TRBJ1-1, with D possibly being TRBD1 (6 bases). Deletions cut 2 bases from V and 6 bases from J, with 13 bases between. The CDR3 runs 14 residues. Germline V CDR1 and CDR2: SEHNR, FQNEAQ (reference sequence). CDR3 region: CASSLFSGVPEAFF. CDR3 nucleotides: TGTGCCAGCAGCTTATTTTCAGGGGTTCCTGAAGCTTTCTTT.

The V and J genes are TRBV21-1 and TRBJ2-2; the table's D gene call, TRBD2, was not cross checked with the DNA. TRBV21-1 is flagged as a pseudogene. The CDR3 extends over 16 amino acids. The CDR3 region is CASSKLRLKNTGELFF. For the CDR3, the DNA is TGTGCCAGCAGCAAACTCAGACTGAAAAACACCGGGGAGCTGTTTTTT.

As DNA, the CDR3 is TGTGCCAGCAGCCAATTTTCCGCGGGTGCAAACACTGAAGCTTTCTTT. This codes for CASSQFSAGANTEAFF. The rearrangement joins TRBV3-1 (or the pseudogene TRBV3-2) to TRBJ1-1; D is undetermined. The CDR3 has 16 amino acids. Trimming took off 2 bases at V and 2 bases at J, with 15 bases between the two ends. The germline V gene has CDR1 LGHDT and CDR2 YNNKEL (reference sequence).

This rearrangement joins TRBV20-1 to TRBJ1-4, with no clear D. With 6 bases removed from V and 3 bases from J, the gap between germline ends came to 2 bases. The germline CDR1 and CDR2 sequences are DFQATT and SNEGSKA (reference sequence). This CDR3 has 10 amino acids. This CDR3 is CSASNEKLFF. For the CDR3, the DNA is TGCAGTGCCTCTAATGAAAAACTGTTTTTT.

About this clone: The same CDR3 is also encoded by other DNA sequences in this sample. The V gene is TRBV3-1 (or the pseudogene TRBV3-2), the J gene TRBJ2-7; D is uncertain. The CDR3 runs 14 residues. Trimming took 1 base from V and 0 from J, leaving 7 bases between them. Germline CDR1 is LGHDT and CDR2 is YNNKEL (reference sequence). The chain's CDR3 is CASSQVASSYEQYF. CDR3 nucleotide sequence: TGTGCCAGCAGCCAAGTCGCCAGCTCCTACGAGCAGTACTTC.

This chain links TRBV3-1 (or the pseudogene TRBV3-2) with TRBJ1-2; 9 bases align to TRBD1. CDR1 LGHDT and CDR2 YNNKEL come from the germline V gene (reference sequence). This CDR3 region has 16 residues. After removal of 4 bases from V and 7 bases from J, the junction contained 13 bases not matched to a gene. The CDR3 nucleotides are TGTGCCAGCAGCCCCGACCCGGGACAGGGAAGAGGTGGCTACACCTTC. Its translation: CASSPDPGQGRGGYTF.

This chain links TRBV19 with TRBJ1-3; D gene ambiguous. Trimming removed 1 base at V and 0 bases at J, with 4 bases between. The V gene's germline CDR1 is LNHDA and CDR2 SQIVND (reference sequence). This CDR3 is 14 amino acids long. The CDR3 region is CASSIVGSGNTIYF. The CDR3 bases are TGTGCCAGTAGTATAGTAGGCTCTGGAAACACCATATATTTT.

This chain uses TRBV6-4 with TRBJ2-1, with D unresolved. Germline values: CDR1 MRHNA, CDR2 SNTAGT. V shed 3 bases and J shed 5 bases, with 8 bases lying between them. This CDR3 region has 13 residues. The CDR3 region is CASSEKANNEQFF. CDR3 DNA: TGTGCCAGCAGTGAGAAGGCCAACAATGAGCAGTTCTTC.

The chain employs TRBV27 and TRBJ2-7; D not resolved. CDR3 size: 13 residues. Per germline, CDR1 MNHEY and CDR2 SMNVEV (reference sequence). The germline V and J ends were trimmed by 3 bases and 0 bases, with 6 bases remaining between them. The CDR3 bases are TGTGCCAGCAGTTTCCGGAGCTCCTACGAGCAGTACTTC. Translating it yields CASSFRSSYEQYF.

J is TRBJ2-7 and V is TRBV10-3; 10 bases line up with TRBD2. V shed 3 bases, J shed 4 bases, and the junction held 6 bases outside the gene matches. From germline, CDR1 is ENHRY and CDR2 SYGVKD. The CDR3 runs to 15 residues. The CDR3 loop reads CAISDMTSGLYEQYF. The CDR3 DNA reads as TGTGCCATCAGTGATATGACTAGCGGGTTGTACGAGCAGTACTTC.

This clone was seen just once. The genes are TRBV28 and TRBJ1-3, with 8 bases lining up with TRBD1. The ends lost 3 bases at V and 3 bases at J; junction bases unmatched: 13. The CDR3 sequence is 18 residues long. From germline, CDR1 is MDHEN and CDR2 SYDVKM. The CDR3 bases are TGTGCCAGCAGTTTCCCCGCCCGGGACAGGAAGGGTGGAAACACCATATATTTT. Translated: CASSFPARDRKGGNTIYF.

The J gene is TRBJ2-5, the V gene TRBV20-1, with 9 bases fitting TRBD1. V lost 3 bases and J lost 5; bases outside the gene matches: 10. Germline V gene data show CDR1 as DFQATT and CDR2 as SNEGSKA (reference sequence). The CDR3 consists of 15 residues. The CDR3 coding sequence is TGCAGTGCTAGTAAACAGACAGGGGGAGTGGAGACCCAGTACTTC. Translated: CSASKQTGGVETQYF.

This chain connects TRBV30 to TRBJ2-4; maybe TRBD1 (6 bases). Trimming left V 3 bases short and J 13 bases short, with 13 bases between. The CDR3 has 11 amino acids. CDR1 and CDR2 (germline): GTSNPN, SVGIG (reference sequence). In nucleotides, the CDR3 is TGTGCCTGGAGCGAGACAGGTCTCCAGTACTTC. This translates into CAWSETGLQYF.

This clone was detected once. The chain uses TRBV3-1 (or the pseudogene TRBV3-2) and TRBJ2-7, with TRBD2 matching over 13 bases. Germline V lookup: CDR1 LGHDT, CDR2 YNNKEL (reference sequence). This CDR3 is built from 15 residues. V dropped 4 bases and J dropped 7; count of bases not matched to a gene: 7. The DNA for the CDR3 is TGTGCCAGCAGCCCGGGACTAGCGGGAACACGTGAGCAGTACTTC. This translates into CASSPGLAGTREQYF.